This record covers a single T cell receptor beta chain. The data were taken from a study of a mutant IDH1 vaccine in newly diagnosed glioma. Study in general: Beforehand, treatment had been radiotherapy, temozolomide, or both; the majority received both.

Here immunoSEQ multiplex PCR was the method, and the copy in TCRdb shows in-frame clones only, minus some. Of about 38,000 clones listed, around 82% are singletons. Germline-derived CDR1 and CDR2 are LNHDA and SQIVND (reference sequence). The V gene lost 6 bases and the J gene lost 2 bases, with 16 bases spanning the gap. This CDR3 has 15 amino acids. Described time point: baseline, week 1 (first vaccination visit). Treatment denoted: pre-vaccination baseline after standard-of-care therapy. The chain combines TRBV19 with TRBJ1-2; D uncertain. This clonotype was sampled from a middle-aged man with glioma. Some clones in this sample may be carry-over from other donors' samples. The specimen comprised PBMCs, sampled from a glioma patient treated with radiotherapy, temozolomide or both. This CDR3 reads CASSLGWRTNYGYTF. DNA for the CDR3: TGTGCCAGTAGCCTGGGCTGGAGGACCAACTATGGCTACACCTTC.